The rows below give T cell receptor beta chains drawn from one sample of a study of blood T cell repertoires in COVID-19. Profiled with immunoSEQ multiplex PCR; TCRdb holds only in-frame clones, not every one. The sample lists about 190,000 clones, around nine tenths occurring once. The sample was peripheral blood. Source of these receptors: a man aged 35-49 years with acute or convalescent COVID-19. Both conserved end residues are part of each CDR3. The D gene is left open where the match is weak. Only some rows state a clone size, as once, few, many or a class for expanded clones.

v_call	d_call	clone_size	j_call	cdr3_aa	cdr3_nt
TRBV5-5	TRBD1	.	TRBJ2-3	CASSHDRDDTQYF	TGTGCCAGCAGCCACGACAGGGACGACACGCAGTATTTT
TRBV4-1	.	few	TRBJ2-7	CASSQGPISYEQYF	TGCGCCAGCAGCCAAGGGCCCATCTCCTACGAGCAGTACTTC
TRBV9	TRBD2	.	TRBJ2-5	CASSVGDSGETQYF	TGTGCCAGCAGCGTAGGGGATAGCGGGGAGACCCAGTACTTC
TRBV29-1	TRBD1	once	TRBJ1-5	CSVGDRGEPQHF	TGCAGCGTTGGGGACAGGGGGGAGCCCCAGCATTTT
TRBV28	.	.	TRBJ2-2	CASSLTTGYTGELFF	TGTGCCAGCAGTTTGACTACAGGGTACACCGGGGAGCTGTTTTTT
TRBV19	TRBD1	.	TRBJ1-3	CASSIGTGNPGNTIYF	TGTGCCAGTAGTATCGGGACAGGGAACCCTGGAAACACCATATATTTT
TRBV5-1	TRBD1	.	TRBJ2-6	CASSPWGIRDRVTSGANVLTF	TGCGCCAGCAGCCCCTGGGGGATTCGAGACAGGGTAACATCGGGGGCCAACGTCCTGACTTTC
TRBV7-8	.	.	TRBJ1-1	CASSVKQNTEAFF	TGTGCCAGCAGCGTTAAACAGAACACTGAAGCTTTCTTT
TRBV5-1	.	.	TRBJ1-1	CASSLVIGGRTEAFF	TGCGCCAGCAGCTTGGTAATCGGGGGTCGGACTGAAGCTTTCTTT
TRBV4-1	TRBD1	once	TRBJ1-1	CASSQTGGGGTEAFF	TGCGCCAGCAGCCAAACAGGGGGCGGCGGCACTGAAGCTTTCTTT
TRBV5-4	TRBD1	.	TRBJ1-2	CASSLGGGADFYGYTF	TGTGCCAGCAGCTTGGGAGGGGGCGCGGATTTCTATGGCTACACCTTC
TRBV27	TRBD1	.	TRBJ2-7	CASSIQGATYEQYF	TGTGCCAGCAGTATACAGGGGGCTACGTACGAGCAGTACTTC
TRBV28	.	.	TRBJ1-2	CASRQDIYGYTF	TGTGCCAGCAGACAGGACATCTATGGCTACACCTTC
TRBV7-6	.	.	TRBJ1-2	CASSLTTKSAGEEHGYTF	TGTGCCAGCAGCTTAACCACCAAGAGTGCGGGGGAGGAGCATGGCTACACCTTC
TRBV29-1	.	.	TRBJ2-5	CSGNLKAGETQYF	TGCAGTGGTAATTTAAAGGCAGGGGAGACCCAGTACTTC
TRBV9	TRBD1	.	TRBJ1-2	CASSVNLGQTSYGYTF	TGTGCCAGCAGCGTGAACCTGGGACAGACCTCCTATGGCTACACCTTC
TRBV10-3	.	.	TRBJ2-1	CAISGQGYEQFF	TGTGCCATCAGTGGCCAGGGGTATGAGCAGTTCTTC
TRBV19	TRBD1	.	TRBJ1-1	CASSLSGTGGVGTEAFF	TGTGCCAGTAGTCTCTCCGGGACAGGGGGCGTCGGGACTGAAGCTTTCTTT
TRBV10-3	.	.	TRBJ1-5	CAIRDTLDQPQHF	TGTGCCATCAGGGACACCCTAGATCAGCCCCAGCATTTT
TRBV4-3	TRBD1	.	TRBJ2-7	CASSLSTGADLYEQYF	TGCGCCAGCAGCCTCAGTACAGGGGCGGACCTCTACGAGCAGTACTTC
TRBV18	TRBD1	few	TRBJ1-1	CASSPRTGEEGDTEAFF	TGTGCCAGCTCACCAAGGACAGGGGAGGAGGGTGACACTGAAGCTTTCTTT
TRBV7-9	.	.	TRBJ1-2	CASSRVPGWAEGDGYTF	TGTGCCAGCAGCCGCGTTCCTGGGTGGGCGGAGGGAGATGGCTACACCTTC
TRBV15	.	.	TRBJ1-3	CATSRGNTGSGNTIYF	TGTGCCACCAGCAGAGGAAATACAGGGTCTGGAAACACCATATATTTT
TRBV7-6	TRBD2	.	TRBJ2-2	CASSSRGGFTGELFF	TGTGCCAGCAGCTCCCGGGGGGGGTTCACCGGGGAGCTGTTTTTT
TRBV18	TRBD1	.	TRBJ1-4	CASSPGQNEKLFF	TGTGCCAGCTCACCGGGACAGAATGAAAAACTGTTTTTT
TRBV28	TRBD1	.	TRBJ1-3	CASIALGQGRNTIYF	TGTGCCAGCATCGCCCTAGGACAGGGACGAAACACCATATATTTT
TRBV5-6	TRBD1	.	TRBJ2-4	CASSQRQGKEYIQYF	TGTGCCAGCAGCCAGAGACAGGGCAAAGAGTACATTCAGTACTTC
TRBV13	TRBD1	.	TRBJ1-2	CASSSDRATYGYTF	TGTGCCAGCAGCTCCGACAGGGCTACCTATGGCTACACCTTC
TRBV3-1/TRBV3-2	TRBD2	.	TRBJ2-2	CASSQVIGGLAGGPTGELFF	TGTGCCAGCAGCCAAGTAATAGGAGGACTAGCGGGGGGCCCGACCGGGGAGCTGTTTTTT
TRBV5-1	TRBD2	.	TRBJ2-5	CASSPGLAGETQYF	TGCGCCAGCAGCCCGGGACTAGCCGGAGAGACCCAGTACTTC
TRBV15	.	.	TRBJ2-1	CATSFVGPSSYNEQFF	TGTGCCACCAGTTTCGTAGGCCCTAGCTCCTACAATGAGCAGTTCTTC